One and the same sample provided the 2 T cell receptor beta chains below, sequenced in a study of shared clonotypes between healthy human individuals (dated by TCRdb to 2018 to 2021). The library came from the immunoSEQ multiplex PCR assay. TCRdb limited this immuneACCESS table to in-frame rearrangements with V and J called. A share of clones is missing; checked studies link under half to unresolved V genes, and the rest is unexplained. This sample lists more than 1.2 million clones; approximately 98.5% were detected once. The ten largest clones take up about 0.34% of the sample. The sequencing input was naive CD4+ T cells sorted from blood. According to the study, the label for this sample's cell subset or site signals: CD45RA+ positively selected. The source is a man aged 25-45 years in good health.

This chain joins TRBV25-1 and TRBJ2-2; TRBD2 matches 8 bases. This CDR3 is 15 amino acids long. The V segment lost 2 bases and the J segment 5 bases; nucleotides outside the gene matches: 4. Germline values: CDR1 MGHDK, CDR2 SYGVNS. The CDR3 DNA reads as TGTGCCAGCAGTGAAGCGGGAGGTTCAACCGGGGAGCTGTTTTTT. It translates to CASSEAGGSTGELFF. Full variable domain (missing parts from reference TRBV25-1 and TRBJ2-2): EADIYQTPRYLVIGTGKKITLECSQTMGHDKMYWYQQDPGMELHLIHYSYGVNSTEKGDLSSESTVSRIRTEHFPLTLESARPSHTSQYLCASSEAGGSTGELFFGEGSRLTVL.

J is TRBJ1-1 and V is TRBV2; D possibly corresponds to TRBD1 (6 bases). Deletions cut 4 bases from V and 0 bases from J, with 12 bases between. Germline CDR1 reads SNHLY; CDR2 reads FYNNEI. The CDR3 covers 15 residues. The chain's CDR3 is CASSGGTYMNTEAFF. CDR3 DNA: TGTGCCAGCAGTGGGGGGACATATATGAACACTGAAGCTTTCTTT.